What follows is one TCR beta chain and its context. Germline V CDR1 and CDR2: SEHNR, FQNEAQ (reference sequence). Losses at the gene ends were 5 bases for V and 7 bases for J; bases not matched to a gene: 7. This CDR3 has 13 amino acids. Only in-frame clones appear in the TCRdb table, and some are missing; sequencing was by immunoSEQ multiplex PCR. The table has 72,000 or so clones, 80% to 85% seen once. This entry is derived from a study of blood T cell repertoires in COVID-19. Study information: Acute and convalescent COVID-19 specimens originated in the United States, Italy and Spain.

The TCR sequence derives from a human donor in a cohort sampled during active COVID-19. The rearrangement joins TRBV7-9 to TRBJ1-1, with 7 nucleotides matching TRBD1. What was sequenced was peripheral blood. The CDR3 nucleotides are TGTGCCAGCAGCCTGAACCGGGACAGTGAAGCTTTCTTT. This sequence encodes CASSLNRDSEAFF.